Below, one TCR beta chain is given with its context. This specimen comes from a study of control samples from healthy donors and cancer patients. Only in-frame clones appear in the TCRdb table, and some are missing; sequencing was by immunoSEQ multiplex PCR. The profile covers around 92,000 clones, with roughly 78% appearing a single time and roughly 2% taken by the ten largest. CDR1 ENHRY and CDR2 SYGVKD come from the germline V gene. V was pared by 0 bases and J by 3 bases, with 5 bases between. The CDR3 length is 13 residues. This TCR was recovered from a man aged 60-69 years in good health. Input material: blood. The V gene is TRBV10-3, the J gene TRBJ1-2; D call uncertain. CDR3 loop: CAISESPDYGYTF. The CDR3 nucleotides read TGTGCCATCAGTGAGTCGCCAGACTATGGCTACACCTTC.